The 2 T cell receptor beta chains below come from one sample, sequenced in a study of T cell repertoires in aging, cancer and after chemotherapy. The template was genomic DNA from peripheral blood, not RNA. Multiplex touch-down PCR with TRB-A/B primers amplified rearranged V-D-J TRB sequences. TCRdb analysed the multiplex PCR reads with MiXCR anew, one entry per CDR3 protein. The repertoire holds about 13,000 distinct CDR3 sequences, with around 23% as singletons. Sequencing used blood. The receptors shown here come from a human donor in good health.

This clonotype turned up a few times. The rearrangement uses TRBV7-2 and TRBJ2-1, with 10 positions matching TRBD1. Germline V gene data show CDR1 as SGHTA and CDR2 as FQGNSA. The CDR3 has 15 residues. With V trimmed by 4 bases and J by 4 bases, 4 bases remained unmatched. CDR3 sequence: CASSSRQGAYNEQFF. The DNA for the CDR3 is TGTGCCAGCAGCTCCCGACAGGGGGCTTACAATGAGCAGTTCTTC.

The rearrangement joins TRBV20-1 to TRBJ1-2, with D possibly matching TRBD1 (5 bases). The length of the CDR3 is 13 residues. V lost 4 bases, J lost 0 bases, and 9 bases lay in between. Germline V CDR1 and CDR2: DFQATT, SNEGSKA (reference sequence). The CDR3 protein is CSATDRTNYGYTF. The CDR3 region has the DNA TGCAGTGCTACCGACAGAACTAACTATGGCTACACCTTC.